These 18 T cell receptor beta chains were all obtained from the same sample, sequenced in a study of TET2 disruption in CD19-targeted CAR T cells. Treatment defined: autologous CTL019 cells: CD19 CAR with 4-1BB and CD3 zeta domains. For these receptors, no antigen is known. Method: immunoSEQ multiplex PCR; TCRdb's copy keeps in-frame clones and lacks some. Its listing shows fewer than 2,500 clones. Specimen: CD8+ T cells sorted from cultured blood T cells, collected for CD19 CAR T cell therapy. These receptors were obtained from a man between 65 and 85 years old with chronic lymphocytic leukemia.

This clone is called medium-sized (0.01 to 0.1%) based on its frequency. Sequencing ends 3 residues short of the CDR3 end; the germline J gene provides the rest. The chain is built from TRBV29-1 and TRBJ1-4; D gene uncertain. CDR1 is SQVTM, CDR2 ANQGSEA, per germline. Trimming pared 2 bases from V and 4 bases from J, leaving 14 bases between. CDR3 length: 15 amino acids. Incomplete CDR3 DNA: TGCAGCGTTGAATCGGGCGGGCCCTTTAATGAAAAA. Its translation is CSVESGGPFNEK. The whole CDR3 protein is CSVESGGPFNEKLFF.

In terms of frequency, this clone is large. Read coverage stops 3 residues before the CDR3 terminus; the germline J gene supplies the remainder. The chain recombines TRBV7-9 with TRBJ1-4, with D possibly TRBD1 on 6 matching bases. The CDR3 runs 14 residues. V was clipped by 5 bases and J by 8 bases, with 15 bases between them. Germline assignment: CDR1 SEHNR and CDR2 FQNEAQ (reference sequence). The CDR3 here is CASSRVQGGEKLFF. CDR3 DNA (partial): TGTGCCAGCAGCCGTGTACAGGGCGGGGAAAAA.

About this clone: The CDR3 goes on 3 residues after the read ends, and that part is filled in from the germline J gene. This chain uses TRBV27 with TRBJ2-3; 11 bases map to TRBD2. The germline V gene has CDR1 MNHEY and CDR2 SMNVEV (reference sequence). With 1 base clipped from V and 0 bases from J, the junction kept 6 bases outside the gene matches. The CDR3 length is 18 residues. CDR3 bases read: TGTGCCAGCAGTTTATTAGCGGGGGGGTACGCTAGCACAGATACG. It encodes CASSLLAGGYASTDT. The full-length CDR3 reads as CASSLLAGGYASTDTQYF.

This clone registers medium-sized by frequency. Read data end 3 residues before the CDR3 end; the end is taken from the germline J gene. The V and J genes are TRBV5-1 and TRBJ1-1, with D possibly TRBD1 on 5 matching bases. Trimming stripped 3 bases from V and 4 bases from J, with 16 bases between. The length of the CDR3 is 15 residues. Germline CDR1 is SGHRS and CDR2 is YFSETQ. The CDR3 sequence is CASSSNIQVPTEAFF. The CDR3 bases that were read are TGCGCCAGCAGCTCGAATATACAGGTCCCCACTGAA. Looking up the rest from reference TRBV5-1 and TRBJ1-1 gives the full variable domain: KAGVTQTPRYLIKTRGQQVTLSCSPISGHRSVSWYQQTPGQGLQFLFEYFSETQRNKGNFPGRFSGRQFSNSRSEMNVSTLELGDSALYLCASSSNIQVPTEAFFGQGTRLTVV.

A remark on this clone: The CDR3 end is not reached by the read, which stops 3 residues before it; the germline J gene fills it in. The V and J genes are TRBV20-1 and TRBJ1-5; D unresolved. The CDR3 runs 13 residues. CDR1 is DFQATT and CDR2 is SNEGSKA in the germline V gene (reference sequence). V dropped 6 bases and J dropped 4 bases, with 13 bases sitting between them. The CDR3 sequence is CSAGLAGNQPQHF. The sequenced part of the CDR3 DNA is TGCAGTGCGGGCCTTGCGGGGAATCAGCCC.

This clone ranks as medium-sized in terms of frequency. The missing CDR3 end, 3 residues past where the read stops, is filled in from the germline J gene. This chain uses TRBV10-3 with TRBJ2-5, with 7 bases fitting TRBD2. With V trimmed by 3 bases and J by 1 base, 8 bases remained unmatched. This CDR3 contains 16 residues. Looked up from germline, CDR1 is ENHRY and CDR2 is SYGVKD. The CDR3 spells CAISDFEGTIQETQYF. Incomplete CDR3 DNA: TGTGCCATCAGTGATTTTGAAGGGACTATCCAAGAGACC.

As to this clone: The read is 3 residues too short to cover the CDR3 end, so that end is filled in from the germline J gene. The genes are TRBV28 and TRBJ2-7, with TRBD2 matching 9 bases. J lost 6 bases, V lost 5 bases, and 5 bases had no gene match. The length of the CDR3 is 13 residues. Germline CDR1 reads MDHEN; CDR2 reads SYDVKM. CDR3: CASSLSGGGEQYF. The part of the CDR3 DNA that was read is TGTGCCAGCAGTCTTAGCGGGGGAGGCGAG.

The CDR3 protein is CASSERTGNHDYTF. The sequenced part of the CDR3 DNA is TGTGCCAGCAGTGAAAGGACAGGGAACCACGAC. The chain joins TRBV2 to TRBJ1-2, with 8 positions matching TRBD1. The read halts 3 residues ahead of the CDR3 end, with the missing end drawn from the germline J gene. Germline values: CDR1 SNHLY, CDR2 FYNNEI. The CDR3 has 14 residues. Looking up the rest from reference TRBV2 and TRBJ1-2 gives the full variable domain: EPEVTQTPSHQVTQMGQEVILRCVPISNHLYFYWYRQILGQKVEFLVSFYNNEISEKSEIFDDQFSVERPDGSNFTLKIRSTKLEDSAMYFCASSERTGNHDYTFGSGTRLTVV.

CDR3 residues: CASSWSRTVSNTIYF. The covered CDR3 bases are TGTGCCAGCAGTTGGTCAAGGACAGTGAGTAACACC. The chain recombines TRBV12-3 or TRBV12-4 with TRBJ1-3; D is possibly TRBD1 (6 bases). The read falls 3 residues short of the CDR3 end, and the missing part is taken from the germline J gene. This CDR3 region has 15 residues. V dropped 4 bases and J dropped 7 bases, with 17 bases sitting between them.

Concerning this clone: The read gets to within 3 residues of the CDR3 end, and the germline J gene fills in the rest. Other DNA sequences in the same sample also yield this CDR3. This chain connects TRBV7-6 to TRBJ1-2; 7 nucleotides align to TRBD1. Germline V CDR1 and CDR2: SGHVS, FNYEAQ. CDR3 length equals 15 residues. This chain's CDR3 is CASSFSREGTDTYTF. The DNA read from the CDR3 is TGTGCCAGCAGCTTTTCGAGGGAAGGGACAGATACA.

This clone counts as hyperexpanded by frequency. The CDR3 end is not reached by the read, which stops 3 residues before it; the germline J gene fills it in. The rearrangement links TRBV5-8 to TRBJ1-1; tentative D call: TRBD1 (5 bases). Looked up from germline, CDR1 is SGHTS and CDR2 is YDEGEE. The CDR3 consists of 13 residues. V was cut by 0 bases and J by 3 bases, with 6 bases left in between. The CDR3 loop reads CASSLGGDTEAFF. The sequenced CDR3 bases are TGTGCCAGCAGCTTGGGAGGGGACACTGAA.

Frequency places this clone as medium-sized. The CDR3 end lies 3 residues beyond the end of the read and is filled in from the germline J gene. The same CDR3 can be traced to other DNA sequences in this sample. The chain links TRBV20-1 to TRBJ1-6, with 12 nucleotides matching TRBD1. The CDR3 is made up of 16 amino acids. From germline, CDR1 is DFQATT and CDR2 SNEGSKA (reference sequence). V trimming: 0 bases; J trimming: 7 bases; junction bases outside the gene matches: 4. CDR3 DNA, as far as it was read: TGCAGTGCTAGAGAAGGGACAGGGGGCCTCAATTCACCC. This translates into CSAREGTGGLNSP. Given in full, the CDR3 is CSAREGTGGLNSPLHF.

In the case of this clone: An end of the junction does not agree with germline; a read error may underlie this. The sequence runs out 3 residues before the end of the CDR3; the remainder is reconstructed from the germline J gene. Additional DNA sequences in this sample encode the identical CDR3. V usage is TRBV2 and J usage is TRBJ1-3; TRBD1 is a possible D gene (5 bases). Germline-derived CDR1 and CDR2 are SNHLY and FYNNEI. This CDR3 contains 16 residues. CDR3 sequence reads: CASSEWGGTSGNTIYF. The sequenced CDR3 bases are TGTGCCAGCAGTGAATGGGGCGGCACGTCTGGAAACACT.

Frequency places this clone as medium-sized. CDR3 DNA, as far as it was read: TGTGCCAGCAGCCTCAGTTTGACAGACTATGGC. It specifies CASSLSLTDYG. The entire CDR3 protein reads CASSLSLTDYGYTF. The rearrangement joins TRBV2 to TRBJ1-2; D perhaps matches TRBD1 (5 bases). The read halts 3 residues ahead of the CDR3 end, with the missing end drawn from the germline J gene. The CDR3 covers 14 residues. Per the germline V gene, CDR1 is SNHLY and CDR2 is FYNNEI. The V end lost 6 bases, the J end lost 3 bases, and 14 bases lay between the germline ends.

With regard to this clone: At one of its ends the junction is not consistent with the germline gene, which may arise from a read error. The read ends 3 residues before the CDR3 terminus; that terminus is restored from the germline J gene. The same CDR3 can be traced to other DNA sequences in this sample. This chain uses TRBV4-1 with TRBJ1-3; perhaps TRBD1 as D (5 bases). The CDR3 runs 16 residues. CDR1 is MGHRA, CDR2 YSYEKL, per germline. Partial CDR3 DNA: TGCGCCAGCAGCCAAGATCGGGCAGGGTCTGGAAACACA. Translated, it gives CASSQDRAGSGNT. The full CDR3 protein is CASSQDRAGSGNTIYF.

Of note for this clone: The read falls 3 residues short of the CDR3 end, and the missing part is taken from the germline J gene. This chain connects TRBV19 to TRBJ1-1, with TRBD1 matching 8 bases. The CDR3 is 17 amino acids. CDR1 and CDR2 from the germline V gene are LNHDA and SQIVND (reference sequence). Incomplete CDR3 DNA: TGTGCCAGTAGTCAAAGACAGACAGGGGCTTCTAGAGAGACA. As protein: CASSQRQTGASRET. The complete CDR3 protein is CASSQRQTGASRETAFF.

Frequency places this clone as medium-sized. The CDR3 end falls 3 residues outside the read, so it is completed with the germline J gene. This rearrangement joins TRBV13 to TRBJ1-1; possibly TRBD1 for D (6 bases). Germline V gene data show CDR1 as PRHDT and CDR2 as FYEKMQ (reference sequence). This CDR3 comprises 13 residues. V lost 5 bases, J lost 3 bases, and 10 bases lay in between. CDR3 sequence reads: CASSLGQYTEAFF. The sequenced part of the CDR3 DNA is TGTGCCAGCAGCCTCGGACAGTACACTGAA. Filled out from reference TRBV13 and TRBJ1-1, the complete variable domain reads AAGVIQSPRHLIKEKRETATLKCYPIPRHDTVYWYQQGPGQDPQFLISFYEKMQSDKGSIPDRFSAQQFSDYHSELNMSSLELGDSALYFCASSLGQYTEAFFGQGTRLTVV.

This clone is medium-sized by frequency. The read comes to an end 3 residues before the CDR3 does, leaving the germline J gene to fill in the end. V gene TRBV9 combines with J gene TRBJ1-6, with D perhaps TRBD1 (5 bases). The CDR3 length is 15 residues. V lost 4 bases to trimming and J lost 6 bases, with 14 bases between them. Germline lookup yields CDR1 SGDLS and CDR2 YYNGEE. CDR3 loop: CASSSGSYANSPLHF. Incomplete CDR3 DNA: TGTGCCAGCAGCTCAGGGAGCTACGCTAATTCACCC.